The rows below give T cell receptor beta chains drawn from one sample of a study of blood T cell repertoires in COVID-19. Method: immunoSEQ multiplex PCR; TCRdb's copy keeps in-frame clones and lacks some. The table lists approximately 150,000 clones, roughly 84% of them singletons. Sequenced sample: peripheral blood. These receptors came from a man between 70 and 80 years old with acute or convalescent COVID-19. CDR3s include the opening cysteine and the closing phenylalanine or tryptophan. Each record gives: clone size, D gene, J gene, V gene, CDR3 protein, CDR3 DNA. The D gene is left open where the match is weak. Rows may omit the clone size; those that give it use once, few, many or a size class.

abundance: few; d_gene: TRBD2; j_gene: TRBJ2-7; v_gene: TRBV24-1; CDR3aa: CATSSTSGSYEQYF; CDR3nt: TGTGCCACCAGTTCGACTAGCGGGAGCTACGAGCAGTACTTC
abundance: NA; d_gene: NA; j_gene: TRBJ1-6; v_gene: TRBV6-5; CDR3aa: CASVAGWDSPLHF; CDR3nt: TGTGCCAGCGTCGCAGGGTGGGATTCACCCCTCCACTTT
abundance: NA; d_gene: TRBD2; j_gene: TRBJ2-1; v_gene: TRBV28; CDR3aa: CASSLQAGGPGNEQFF; CDR3nt: TGTGCCAGCAGTTTACAGGCGGGAGGGCCGGGGAATGAGCAGTTCTTC
abundance: NA; d_gene: TRBD2; j_gene: TRBJ2-5; v_gene: TRBV7-9; CDR3aa: CASSLGGGLAGQETQYF; CDR3nt: TGTGCCAGCAGCTTAGGTGGGGGGCTAGCGGGGCAAGAGACCCAGTACTTC
abundance: NA; d_gene: TRBD1; j_gene: TRBJ1-5; v_gene: TRBV28; CDR3aa: CASSIRDRVYQPQHF; CDR3nt: TGTGCCAGCAGTATCCGGGACAGGGTCTATCAGCCCCAGCATTTT
abundance: NA; d_gene: TRBD2; j_gene: TRBJ2-5; v_gene: TRBV19; CDR3aa: CARPGTSGSSGQETQYF; CDR3nt: TGTGCCAGGCCCGGGACTAGCGGGAGTAGTGGCCAAGAGACCCAGTACTTC
abundance: NA; d_gene: TRBD2; j_gene: TRBJ2-3; v_gene: TRBV7-9; CDR3aa: CASSLGALAGGTDTQYF; CDR3nt: TGTGCCAGCAGCTTAGGGGCCCTAGCGGGTGGCACAGATACGCAGTATTTT
abundance: NA; d_gene: NA; j_gene: TRBJ1-3; v_gene: TRBV5-1; CDR3aa: CASSPGDQIGNTIYF; CDR3nt: TGCGCCAGCAGCCCAGGGGATCAGATTGGAAACACCATATATTTT
abundance: NA; d_gene: NA; j_gene: TRBJ2-1; v_gene: TRBV18; CDR3aa: CASSPPQGSYNEQFF; CDR3nt: TGTGCCAGCTCACCCCCACAGGGAAGCTACAATGAGCAGTTCTTC
abundance: NA; d_gene: NA; j_gene: TRBJ1-2; v_gene: TRBV10-3; CDR3aa: CAITAGPNYGYTF; CDR3nt: TGTGCCATCACGGCGGGGCCGAACTATGGCTACACCTTC
abundance: NA; d_gene: TRBD2; j_gene: TRBJ2-3; v_gene: TRBV28; CDR3aa: CASERLAGAEDTQYF; CDR3nt: TGTGCCAGCGAGAGACTAGCGGGAGCGGAAGATACGCAGTATTTT
abundance: NA; d_gene: NA; j_gene: TRBJ1-4; v_gene: TRBV7-8; CDR3aa: CASRPAGRANEKLFF; CDR3nt: TGTGCCAGCAGACCGGCCGGTCGGGCTAATGAAAAACTGTTTTTT
abundance: NA; d_gene: TRBD1; j_gene: TRBJ1-2; v_gene: TRBV28; CDR3aa: CASSVGTGGRTYGYTF; CDR3nt: TGTGCCAGCAGTGTGGGTACAGGGGGCAGGACGTATGGCTACACCTTC
abundance: NA; d_gene: TRBD2; j_gene: TRBJ2-7; v_gene: TRBV29-1; CDR3aa: CSVIAGASYEQYF; CDR3nt: TGCAGCGTTATTGCGGGAGCGAGCTACGAGCAGTACTTC
abundance: NA; d_gene: TRBD1; j_gene: TRBJ2-7; v_gene: TRBV6-5; CDR3aa: CASSKTGVPYEQYF; CDR3nt: TGTGCCAGCAGTAAGACAGGGGTCCCCTACGAGCAGTACTTC
abundance: NA; d_gene: NA; j_gene: TRBJ1-1; v_gene: TRBV3-1/TRBV3-2; CDR3aa: CASSQAIGRSRGTEAFF; CDR3nt: TGTGCCAGCAGCCAAGCGATCGGGAGGAGCCGGGGCACTGAAGCTTTCTTT
abundance: few; d_gene: TRBD1; j_gene: TRBJ2-3; v_gene: TRBV5-1; CDR3aa: CASSKYAGTGDLMSTDTQYF; CDR3nt: TGCGCCAGCAGCAAATATGCCGGGACAGGGGATTTGATGAGCACAGATACGCAGTATTTT
abundance: NA; d_gene: TRBD2; j_gene: TRBJ2-1; v_gene: TRBV7-3; CDR3aa: CASSLGTSNEQFF; CDR3nt: TGTGCCAGCAGCTTAGGGACTAGTAATGAGCAGTTCTTC
abundance: NA; d_gene: NA; j_gene: TRBJ2-7; v_gene: TRBV4-1; CDR3aa: CASSQGGEDFSYEQYF; CDR3nt: TGCGCCAGCAGCCAGGGTGGCGAAGACTTCTCCTACGAGCAGTACTTC
abundance: NA; d_gene: NA; j_gene: TRBJ2-3; v_gene: TRBV7-9; CDR3aa: CASSLAGDTDTQYF; CDR3nt: TGTGCCAGCAGCTTAGCCGGGGACACAGATACGCAGTATTTT